This is a list of T cell receptor beta chains from one sample in a study. TCRdb redid the calling of the 5' RACE reads with MiXCR, one entry per CDR3 protein. Seen here are under 8,500 distinct CDR3 sequences, 52% observed once, and the top ten hold around 5%. Material for sequencing was memory CD4+ T cells sorted from a lymph node. All receptors come from a female donor with breast cancer. Both conserved end residues are part of each CDR3. D genes are given only for firm matches. Part of the rows lack a size; the others show once, few, many or a class for expanded clones.

v_gene	d_gene	abundance	j_gene	CDR3aa	CDR3nt
TRBV4-2	.	.	TRBJ2-7	CASSQAQGPGATYEQYF	TGTGCCAGCAGCCAAGCCCAGGGGCCCGGAGCCACCTACGAGCAGTACTTC
TRBV20-1	.	few	TRBJ2-3	CSARDTRARGKDTQYF	TGCAGTGCTAGAGATACCCGGGCGAGGGGGAAAGATACGCAGTATTTT
TRBV4-1	.	.	TRBJ2-4	CASSQDVREIKNIQYF	TGCGCCAGCAGCCAGGACGTGAGGGAGATAAAAAACATTCAGTACTTC
TRBV11-2	TRBD2	few	TRBJ2-7	CASSRGSGSGVLGQYF	TGTGCCAGCAGCAGGGGTTCGGGTAGCGGGGTCCTCGGGCAGTACTTC
TRBV6-2/TRBV6-3	.	.	TRBJ1-2	CASHRTNYGYTF	TGTGCCAGCCATCGCACCAACTATGGCTACACCTTC
TRBV19	.	.	TRBJ2-1	CASSIRNSRSEQFF	TGTGCCAGTAGTATCAGGAACAGCCGCTCCGAGCAGTTCTTC
TRBV18	.	few	TRBJ2-5	CASSPASPYQETQYF	TGTGCCAGCTCACCCGCTTCACCGTACCAAGAGACCCAGTACTTC
TRBV6-2/TRBV6-3	TRBD1	.	TRBJ2-3	CASTDREPRDTQYF	TGTGCCAGCACCGACAGGGAGCCAAGAGATACGCAGTATTTT
TRBV5-1	.	.	TRBJ2-1	CASRQGGVSYNEQFF	TGCGCCAGCAGACAAGGGGGAGTTTCCTACAATGAGCAGTTCTTC
TRBV11-1	TRBD1	.	TRBJ1-2	CASRGQTYGYTF	TGTGCCAGCAGGGGACAGACCTATGGCTACACCTTC
TRBV28	.	.	TRBJ1-6	CASTLLGVSLLHF	TGTGCCAGCACCCTTCTTGGGGTTTCACTCCTCCACTTT
TRBV5-1	.	.	TRBJ2-2	CASQGINTGELFF	TGCGCCTCCCAAGGGATAAACACCGGGGAGCTGTTTTTT
TRBV10-3	TRBD1	few	TRBJ2-7	CAISDTGEGYEQYF	TGTGCCATCAGTGATACAGGGGAAGGTTACGAGCAGTACTTC
TRBV6-2/TRBV6-3	.	.	TRBJ2-3	CASSYFGIADTQYF	TGTGCCAGCAGTTACTTCGGGATCGCAGATACGCAGTATTTT
TRBV4-2	TRBD1	.	TRBJ1-2	CASSQAGTGADGYTF	TGTGCCAGCAGCCAAGCCGGGACAGGGGCGGACGGCTACACCTTC
TRBV5-1	.	.	TRBJ1-1	CASTQGRSFTEAFF	TGCGCCAGCACCCAGGGACGGTCCTTCACTGAAGCTTTCTTT
TRBV20-1	TRBD1	.	TRBJ1-3	CSADVSRTGGPSGNTIYF	TGCAGTGCCGATGTGTCCCGGACAGGGGGCCCCTCTGGAAACACCATATATTTT
TRBV20-1	TRBD2	.	TRBJ2-7	CSWQGLAYYEQYF	TGCAGTTGGCAGGGACTAGCTTACTACGAGCAGTACTTC
TRBV5-1	.	once	TRBJ2-1	CASSLGQHNEQFF	TGCGCCAGCAGCTTGGGACAGCACAATGAGCAGTTCTTC
TRBV25-1	TRBD2	.	TRBJ2-5	CANSENGRETQYF	TGTGCCAACAGTGAAAACGGGAGGGAGACCCAGTACTTC
TRBV5-1	.	.	TRBJ2-5	CASSRDRSALETQYF	TGCGCCAGCAGCCGCGACAGAAGCGCATTGGAGACCCAGTACTTC
TRBV4-1	.	few	TRBJ2-2	CASSVRGTGELFF	TGCGCCAGCAGCGTCCGGGGGACCGGGGAGCTGTTTTTT
TRBV5-1	.	.	TRBJ1-4	CASSLTVRATSEKLFF	TGCGCCAGCAGCTTGACCGTCAGAGCAACTAGTGAAAAACTGTTTTTT